The sequence of this TCR beta chain was determined in a study of graft-versus-host responses after intestinal transplantation (dated by TCRdb to the early 2020s). Background for the entire study: The transplants that recipients received were multivisceral, liver-intestinal, or isolated intestinal. The cohort enrolled around 23 intestinal transplant recipients including one retransplant, and a few patients lacking pretransplant specimens were excluded. Alloreactive clones were identified by sequencing pre-transplant mixed lymphocyte reaction products and comparing these products with unstimulated pre-transplant donor and recipient T cells. Rather than being sequenced by the commercial service, samples from a few later patients were sequenced in-house on an Illumina MiSeq and processed with MiXCR. All recipients received anti-thymocyte globulin induction followed by maintenance tacrolimus and steroids for approximately 3 years. Donor T cell macrochimerism was defined as a peak of at least 4% donor T cells among recipient peripheral blood mononuclear cells. After intestinal transplantation, graft-versus-host and host-versus-graft alloreactive T cell clones were followed in the graft, circulation and bone marrow using bulk TCR-beta CDR3 sequencing.

Library generation was performed with the immunoSEQ multiplex PCR assay. For most patients, genomic DNA was isolated with the Qiagen DNeasy Blood and Tissue Kit and sent frozen to Adaptive Biotechnologies for TCR sequencing. High-throughput TCR-beta CDR3 sequencing of genomic DNA from most patients was performed by Adaptive Biotechnologies. The paper's processing steps were these. Adaptive's ImmunoSEQ software was the source of the TCR sequencing data for 18 patients, while three other patients were processed with MiXCR and VDJtools. To correct CD4 versus CD8 sorting errors, sequences present in both subsets at a frequency ratio below 5:1 were removed. CDR3 nucleotide sequences shared by donor and recipient were removed because the origin of these sequences could not be assigned. Alloreactive clones required at least 2-fold expansion over unstimulated cells and minimum CFSE-low frequency of 0.002% (template counts) or 0.001% (read counts). A clone was considered mappable if detected in the sequenced pre-transplant spleen, lymph node, or MLR CFSE-low populations of the donor or recipient. The cumulative frequency of alloreactive clones was calculated as a percentage of all sequences, weighted by copy number. TCRdb carries this immuneACCESS record with in-frame sequences only. Its versions omit some clonotypes, under half of them owing to an unresolved V gene in the studies checked, with the rest unexplained. V and J calls and clone size are as listed in that table; D and trimming were resolved from the DNA. Recorded for this sample are tens of thousands of clones; around 93% of them occurred a single time. Jointly, the top ten make up 0.3% to 0.35% of the sample.

About this clone: What antigen it recognizes has not been identified. No per-base quality is available; no much larger clone lies one base away.

This sample's time point label indicates: cells obtained before transplantation from donor or recipient. CD3+CD4+ and CD3+CD8+ populations were FACS-sorted from unstimulated pre-transplant donor and recipient cells taken from spleen or lymph nodes. Study-wide conclusions, independent of this receptor: Conclusions were limited by the relatively low number and heterogeneity of intestinal transplant patients. Peak levels of circulating GvH clones were associated with declines in HvG clones early after transplant. GvH clones were found in recipient bone marrow, and some of the GvH clones appeared earlier in ileal mucosa or blood, which is consistent with an intestinal mucosal origin. In patients with donor T cell macrochimerism, the allografts had high GvH to HvG T cell clonal ratios.

V trim: 9 bases; J trim: 5 bases; unmatched bases: 11. For CDR1 and CDR2, the germline V gene lists MDHEN and SYDVKM. The CDR3 runs 14 residues from the cysteine to the phenylalanine. The entry retains the CDR3 DNA only, 42 bases that are in frame from base 1. The receptor chain draws on TRBV28 and TRBJ2-7; TRBD2 lines up with 9 middle nucleotides. This sequence was found in a human donor who was the organ donor for an intestinal transplant. The source material was unstimulated CD4+ T cells sorted from spleen or lymph node cells, sampled before transplant. The CDR3 has the sequence CASTEAGGTHEQYF. The sequence in DNA is TGTGCCAGTACTGAAGCGGGAGGTACGCACGAGCAGTACTTC.